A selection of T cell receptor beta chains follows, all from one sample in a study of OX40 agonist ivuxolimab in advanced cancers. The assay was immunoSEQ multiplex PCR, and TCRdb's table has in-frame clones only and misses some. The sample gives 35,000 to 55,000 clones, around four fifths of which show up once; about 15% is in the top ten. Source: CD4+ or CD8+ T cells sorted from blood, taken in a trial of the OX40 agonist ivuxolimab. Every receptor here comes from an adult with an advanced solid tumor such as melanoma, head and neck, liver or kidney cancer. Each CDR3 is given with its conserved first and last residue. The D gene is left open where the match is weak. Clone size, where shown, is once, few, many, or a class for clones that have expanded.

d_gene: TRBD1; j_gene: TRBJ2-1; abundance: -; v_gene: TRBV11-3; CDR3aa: CASSSQGDEQFF; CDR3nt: TGTGCCAGCAGCTCTCAGGGGGATGAGCAGTTCTTC
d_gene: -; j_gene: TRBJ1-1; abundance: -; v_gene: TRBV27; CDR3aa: CASSLGPNTEAFF; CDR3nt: TGTGCCAGCAGTTTGGGACCTAACACTGAAGCTTTCTTT
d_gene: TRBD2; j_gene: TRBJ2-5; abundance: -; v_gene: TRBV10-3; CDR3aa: CAISRTSGDSQETQYF; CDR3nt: TGTGCCATCAGCCGGACTAGCGGGGATTCCCAAGAGACCCAGTACTTC
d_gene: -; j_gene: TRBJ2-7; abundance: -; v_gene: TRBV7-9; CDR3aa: CASSLAGRYEQYF; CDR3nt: TGTGCCAGCAGCCTTGCGGGCCGGTACGAGCAGTACTTC
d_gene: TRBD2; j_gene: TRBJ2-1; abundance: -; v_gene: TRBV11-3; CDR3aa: CASSAETSGRGYEQFF; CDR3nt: TGTGCCAGCAGCGCCGAGACTAGCGGGAGGGGGTATGAGCAGTTCTTC
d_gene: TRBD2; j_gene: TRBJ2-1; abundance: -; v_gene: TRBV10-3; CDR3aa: CAISPSGGRDEQFF; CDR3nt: TGTGCCATCAGCCCTAGCGGGGGACGCGATGAGCAGTTCTTC
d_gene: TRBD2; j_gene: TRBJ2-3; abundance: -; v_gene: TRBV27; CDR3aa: CASSSTGTTDPEYF; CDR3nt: TGTGCCAGCAGTTCCACCGGGACTACCGACCCGGAGTATTTT
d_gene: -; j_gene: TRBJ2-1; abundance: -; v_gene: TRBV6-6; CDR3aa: CASSREDPHEQFF; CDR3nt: TGTGCCAGCAGTCGAGAAGATCCCCATGAGCAGTTCTTC
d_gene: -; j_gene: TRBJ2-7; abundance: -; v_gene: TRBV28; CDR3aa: CASSLSIGGPYEQYF; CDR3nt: TGTGCCAGCAGTTTAAGTATCGGGGGGCCCTACGAGCAGTACTTC
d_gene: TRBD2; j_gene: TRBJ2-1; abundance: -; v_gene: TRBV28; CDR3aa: CASSFESSGNEQFF; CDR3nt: TGTGCCAGCAGTTTCGAATCTAGCGGGAATGAGCAGTTCTTC
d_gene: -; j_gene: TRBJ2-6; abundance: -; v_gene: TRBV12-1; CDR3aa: CASRAGANVLTF; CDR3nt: TGTGCCAGCAGGGCTGGGGCCAACGTCCTGACTTTC
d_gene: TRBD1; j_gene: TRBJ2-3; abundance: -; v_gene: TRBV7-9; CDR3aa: CASSSTGDSLPSTDTQYF; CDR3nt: TGTGCCAGCAGCAGTACAGGGGATTCGCTCCCTAGCACAGATACGCAGTATTTT
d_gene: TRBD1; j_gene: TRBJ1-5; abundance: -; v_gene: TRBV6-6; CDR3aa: CASNRDRGTNQPQHF; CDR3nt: TGTGCCAGCAACCGAGACAGGGGGACTAATCAGCCCCAGCATTTT
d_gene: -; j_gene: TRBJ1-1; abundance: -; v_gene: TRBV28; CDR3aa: CASSLWGANTEAFF; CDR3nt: TGTGCCAGCAGTTTATGGGGGGCGAACACTGAAGCTTTCTTT
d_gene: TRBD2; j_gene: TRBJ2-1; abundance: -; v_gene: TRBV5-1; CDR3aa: CASSWGLAGASYNEQFF; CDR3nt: TGCGCCAGCAGCTGGGGACTAGCGGGGGCTTCCTACAATGAGCAGTTCTTC
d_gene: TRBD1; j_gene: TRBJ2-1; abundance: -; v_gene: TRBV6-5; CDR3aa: CASSYSDRESLNEQFF; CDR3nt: TGTGCCAGCAGTTACTCCGACAGGGAGTCCCTCAATGAGCAGTTCTTC
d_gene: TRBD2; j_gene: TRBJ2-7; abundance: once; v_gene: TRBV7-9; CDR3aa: CASRPPSGRAPYEQYF; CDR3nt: TGTGCCAGCAGGCCCCCTAGCGGGAGGGCCCCGTACGAGCAGTACTTC
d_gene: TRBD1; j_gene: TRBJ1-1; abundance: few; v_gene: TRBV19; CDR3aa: CASREGGFTFEAFF; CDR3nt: TGTGCCAGTAGAGAAGGGGGCTTTACCTTCGAAGCTTTCTTT